These 27 T cell receptor beta chains were all obtained from the same sample, sequenced in a study of blood T cells in healthy people across ages. A second about 7 to 12 cycle PCR used barcoded and J-beta primers. TCRdb re-called the 5' RACE reads through MiXCR, storing one row per CDR3 protein. The sample holds some 1.6 million distinct CDR3 sequences, roughly 30% seen once. Sequenced material: blood. These receptors originate from a woman aged 25 to 39 in good health.

J is TRBJ2-3 and V is TRBV20-1; a weak D match, TRBD2 (6 bases). Germline V gene sequence: CDR1 DFQATT, CDR2 SNEGSKA (reference sequence). The CDR3 length is 14 residues. With 6 bases removed from V and 0 bases from J, the gap between germline ends came to 13 bases. In nucleotides, the CDR3 is TGCAGTGCGGGGGAGGCGGGAAGCACAGATACGCAGTATTTT. It codes for CSAGEAGSTDTQYF.

The chain employs TRBV20-1 and TRBJ2-3; TRBD2 aligns across 13 bases. The CDR3 loop spans 15 amino acids. Trimming cost V 5 bases and J 7 bases; bases outside gene matches: 9. Germline values: CDR1 DFQATT, CDR2 SNEGSKA (reference sequence). The CDR3 here is CSASRTSGGVHTQYF. The CDR3, as DNA: TGCAGTGCTTCTCGGACTAGCGGGGGAGTGCATACGCAGTATTTT.

CDR3 bases: TGCGCCAGCAGCCAAGGGGGGGGTCTGTGGACAGATACGCAGTATTTT. Its protein is CASSQGGGLWTDTQYF. The chain uses TRBV4-1 and TRBJ2-3; 7 bases map to TRBD2. Germline V gene data show CDR1 as MGHRA and CDR2 as YSYEKL. The V and J ends lost 1 base and 3 bases, in that order; junction bases with no gene match: 7. The CDR3 contains 16 residues.

The sample holds a few counts of this clonotype. CDR3 sequence reads: CASSQDWTGVYGYTF. CDR3 coding DNA: TGTGCCAGCAGCCAAGATTGGACAGGTGTCTATGGCTACACCTTC. This sequence joins TRBV3-1 and TRBJ1-2; TRBD1 aligns across 7 bases. CDR3 size: 15 residues. V dropped 0 bases and J dropped 4; count of bases not matched to a gene: 5. Germline values: CDR1 LGHDT, CDR2 YNNKEL (reference sequence).

The V call is TRBV6-2 or TRBV6-3, the J call TRBJ1-5; D is perhaps TRBD1 (5 bases). Trimming removed 6 bases from V and 0 bases from J, with 12 bases in between. Looked up from germline, CDR1 is MNHEY and CDR2 is SVGEGT. This CDR3 is built from 15 residues. In DNA, the CDR3 is TGTGCCAGCAGACGGGGGACGATTAGCAATCAGCCCCAGCATTTT. Protein sequence: CASRRGTISNQPQHF.

In this sample, this clonotype turned up a few times. The chain recombines TRBV6-5 with TRBJ2-7; TRBD2 aligns across 13 bases. CDR3 length equals 15 residues. The V segment lost 4 bases and the J segment 5 bases; nucleotides outside the gene matches: 5. CDR1 is MNHEY, CDR2 SVGAGI, per germline. The CDR3 sequence: CASSLTSGRGNEQYF. CDR3 in DNA: TGTGCCAGCAGTTTAACTAGCGGGAGGGGAAACGAGCAGTACTTC.

The V and J genes are TRBV7-3 and TRBJ2-5; D remains unclear. V lost 5 bases and J lost 5, with 9 bases in between. The V gene's germline CDR1 is SGHTA and CDR2 FQGTGA. The CDR3 spans 12 residues. CDR3 nucleotides: TGTGCCAGCAGCGCCCCTGACGAGACCCAGTACTTC. Translated: CASSAPDETQYF.

On this clonotype itself: A read error may account for a junction end that differs from germline. This chain connects TRBV24-1 to TRBJ2-2; 7 bases agree with TRBD1. Germline CDR1 KGHDR, CDR2 SFDVKD. This CDR3 is built from 14 residues. The CDR3 bases are TGTGCCACCAGGGGGACAGCGAACACCGGGGAGCGGTTTTTT. As protein: CATRGTANTGERFF.

The V and J genes are TRBV27 and TRBJ2-5; 9 nucleotides agree with TRBD1. V was pared by 3 bases and J by 6 bases, with 8 bases of the junction left unmatched. The CDR3 totals 15 residues. Germline lookup yields CDR1 MNHEY and CDR2 SMNVEV (reference sequence). The CDR3 nucleotides read TGTGCCAGCAGTTTGGCCGGACAGGGGACGCAGACCCAGTACTTC. Protein product: CASSLAGQGTQTQYF.

The CDR3 loop is CASKRSRDSSPYTF. DNA of the CDR3: TGCGCCAGCAAACGCAGCCGGGACAGTTCCCCGTACACCTTC. This chain links TRBV5-1 with TRBJ1-2; 7 nucleotides align to TRBD1. Trimming took 6 bases from V and 11 from J; bases not matched to a gene: 16. The CDR3 sequence is 14 residues long. Germline V gives CDR1 SGHRS, CDR2 YFSETQ.

The chain uses TRBV20-1 and TRBJ2-1, with D maybe TRBD2 (7 bases). Germline lookup yields CDR1 DFQATT and CDR2 SNEGSKA (reference sequence). The germline V and J ends were trimmed by 4 bases and 8 bases, with 21 bases remaining between them. The CDR3 runs to 15 residues. CDR3 sequence reads: CSAKEPGGPLYEQFF. DNA for the CDR3: TGCAGTGCTAAAGAGCCGGGGGGCCCTTTGTATGAGCAGTTCTTC.

To note about this clonotype: Compared with germline, one end of the junction differs, possibly owing to a read error. The rearrangement joins TRBV4-2 to TRBJ2-2; 7 positions match TRBD2. CDR1 LGHNA and CDR2 YNFKEQ come from the germline V gene. The CDR3 is 21 amino acids. DNA of the CDR3: TGTGCCAGCAGCCAACGCGTAAGAAATATAGGCGGGAGAATAAGGTCCGGGGAGCGGTTTTTT. Translation: CASSQRVRNIGGRIRSGERFF.

With respect to this clonotype: One end of the junction does not line up with germline, which may come from a read error. This chain links TRBV5-1 with TRBJ2-1; 8 bases are a match to TRBD1. Germline loops: CDR1 SGHRS, CDR2 YFSETQ. The CDR3 contains 14 residues. CDR3 sequence: CANSSGGTYNEQFF. The CDR3 region has the DNA TGCGCCAACAGCTCAGGGGGCACCTACAATGAGCAGTTCTTC.

The chain employs TRBV14 and TRBJ1-6, with no clear D. The CDR3 contains 16 residues. V shed 8 bases and J shed 6 bases, with 20 bases lying between them. Germline CDR1 SGHDN, CDR2 FVKESK. Written as DNA, the CDR3 is TGTGCCAGCGCATGGTCGATCACAAGAATTAATTCACCCCTCCACTTT. It encodes CASAWSITRINSPLHF.

This rearrangement joins TRBV9 to TRBJ2-7, with D possibly TRBD2 on 6 matching bases. With the DNA end fitting TRBJ2-5 better, the J assignment may be wrong. Germline V gives CDR1 SGDLS, CDR2 YYNGEE. The CDR3 is 16 amino acids. In DNA, the CDR3 is TGTGCCAGCAGCGATAGCCAGGAGGCGGGGCGGGAGACCCAGTACTTC. Translating it yields CASSDSQEAGRETQYF.

There are a few counts of this clonotype. The rearrangement joins TRBV7-9 to TRBJ2-1, with D tentatively TRBD2 (5 bases). The germline gives CDR1 SEHNR, CDR2 FQNEAQ (reference sequence). The CDR3 extends over 16 amino acids. V dropped 4 bases and J dropped 0 bases, with 13 bases sitting between them. Written as DNA, the CDR3 is TGTGCCAGCAGCTCGCCCGGGGTGAGCTCCTACAATGAGCAGTTCTTC. Residues: CASSSPGVSSYNEQFF. Full variable domain (missing parts from reference TRBV7-9 and TRBJ2-1): DTGVSQNPRHKITKRGQNVTFRCDPISEHNRLYWYRQTLGQGPEFLTYFQNEAQLEKSRLLSDRFSAERPKGSFSTLEIQRTEQGDSAMYLCASSSPGVSSYNEQFFGPGTRLTVL.

The V call is TRBV10-3, the J call TRBJ2-3; unclear D gene. Trimming took 0 bases from V and 0 from J, leaving 7 bases between them. CDR1 is ENHRY, CDR2 SYGVKD, per germline. The CDR3 runs to 15 residues. The CDR3 region is CAISESLPSTDTQYF. CDR3 in DNA: TGTGCCATCAGTGAGTCACTTCCAAGCACAGATACGCAGTATTTT.

In the case of this clonotype: No conserved phenylalanine or tryptophan is present at the end of the CDR3, so a read error is the likely explanation. This chain uses TRBV5-6 with TRBJ2-1, with D perhaps matching TRBD2 (6 bases). The germline V gene has CDR1 SGHDT and CDR2 YYEEEE. V was pared by 3 bases and J by 6 bases, with 10 bases between. The CDR3 runs to 13 residues. CDR3 DNA: TGTGCCAGCAGCTCGTTGGGGGGCAATGAGCAGTTCGTC. Translating gives CASSSLGGNEQFV.

This clonotype was counted at least ten times. V and J are TRBV4-1 and TRBJ2-7; D is perhaps TRBD1 or TRBD2 (5 bases each). Looked up from germline, CDR1 is MGHRA and CDR2 is YSYEKL. V was pared by 4 bases and J by 0 bases, with 19 bases between. This CDR3 has 17 residues. This chain's CDR3 is CASSPSFRGPSSYEQYF. The CDR3 nucleotides read TGCGCCAGCAGCCCTAGTTTCCGGGGCCCCAGCTCCTACGAGCAGTACTTC.

This clonotype was seen only a few times. This chain links TRBV27 with TRBJ1-2; no firm D call. The CDR3 consists of 13 residues. In germline, CDR1 is MNHEY, CDR2 SMNVEV (reference sequence). The V and J ends lost 4 bases and 10 bases respectively, with 16 bases between them. The CDR3 protein is CASSSQDAMYYTF. The CDR3 bases are TGTGCCAGCAGTTCCCAAGACGCGATGTACTACACCTTC.

Regarding this clonotype: The junction does not match germline at one end; this may be a read error. The chain has TRBV5-1 and TRBJ2-7, with D maybe TRBD1 (6 bases). CDR3 length equals 14 residues. Per germline, CDR1 SGHRS and CDR2 YFSETQ. The CDR3 sequence is CVSSFTGTTYEQYF. CDR3 DNA: TGCGTCAGCAGCTTTACCGGGACAACCTACGAGCAGTACTTC.

About this clonotype: The germline gene is not matched at one end of the junction; a read error may be the cause. V usage is TRBV20-1 and J usage is TRBJ2-3, with 7 bases aligning to TRBD2. This CDR3 is built from 16 residues. Per germline, CDR1 DFQATT and CDR2 SNEGSKA (reference sequence). Written as DNA, the CDR3 is TGCAGTGCTGGAGAAACCTATGGACTAGTTGTAAATACGCAGTATTTT. It is translated as CSAGETYGLVVNTQYF.

This clonotype turned up a few times. The V gene is TRBV29-1, the J gene TRBJ2-1; D may correspond to TRBD1 or TRBD2 (5 bases each). The germline CDR1 and CDR2 sequences are SQVTM and ANQGSEA. The CDR3 consists of 16 residues. V lost 0 bases and J 7 bases, leaving 19 bases between the germline ends. CDR3 sequence reads: CSVEEVGSGTLNEQFF. In DNA, the CDR3 is TGCAGCGTTGAAGAGGTGGGTTCGGGGACCCTAAATGAGCAGTTCTTC.

This rearrangement joins TRBV5-1 to TRBJ2-1; 10 bases are shared with TRBD2. The CDR3 runs to 15 residues. Germline V gives CDR1 SGHRS, CDR2 YFSETQ. J lost 10 bases, V lost 3 bases, and 10 bases had no gene match. The CDR3 reads CASSSFASGSGEQFF. The DNA of the CDR3 is TGCGCCAGCAGCTCGTTTGCTAGCGGGAGTGGAGAGCAGTTCTTC.

This clonotype showed up just once. The V gene is TRBV7-3, the J gene TRBJ2-1; D not certain. Trimming took off 6 bases at V and 11 bases at J, with 17 bases between the two ends. The CDR3 spans 13 residues. Germline V lookup: CDR1 SGHTA, CDR2 FQGTGA. CDR3 bases: TGTGCCAGCAGTCAATGGGCTCTCCGGAAGCAGTTCTTC. Its translation: CASSQWALRKQFF.

The chain joins TRBV6-5 to TRBJ2-7, with a tentative D call TRBD2 (5 bases). The CDR3 contains 18 residues. The V end lost 0 bases, the J end lost 2 bases, and 20 bases lay between the germline ends. CDR1 is MNHEY and CDR2 is SVGAGI in the germline V gene. CDR3 nucleotides: TGTGCCAGCAGTTACTCGTTTACCGGCGGCGGGCTTGCCTACGAGCAGTACTTC. It yields the protein CASSYSFTGGGLAYEQYF.

This clonotype was picked up a small number of times. V is TRBV29-1 and J is TRBJ2-1; the match to TRBD2 covers 11 bases. The length of the CDR3 is 16 residues. Trimming cost V 5 bases and J 12 bases; bases outside gene matches: 18. The germline V gene encodes CDR1 SQVTM and CDR2 ANQGSEA. CDR3 DNA sequence: TGCAGCGTTAGTGTCTTGGTGGGACTAGCGGTCCCTGGGCAGTTCTTC. Translation gives CSVSVLVGLAVPGQFF.